A single sample gave rise to the 4 T cell receptor beta chains below, sequenced in a study of beta chain features in type 1 diabetes (dated by TCRdb to the late 2010s). Overall study results and their limits: Type 1 diabetes patients showed a moderate but significant shortening of TCRB CDR3 length in all four CD4+ subsets.

Library generation was performed with the immunoSEQ multiplex PCR assay. The entire amount of isolated RNA was reverse transcribed using the High Capacity cDNA Reverse Transcription Kit, so the sequenced TCRB transcripts were expressed ones. The clones in this table, taken by TCRdb from immuneACCESS, are in-frame only. Not every clone is retained; where verified, under half of the shortfall comes from an unresolved V gene, and the cause of the rest is unknown. In this sample the table shows approximately 70,000 clones, almost 50% of which occur a single time. Roughly 0.7% of the sample is in the top ten clones. Their antigens remain unidentified. The sample taken for sequencing was central memory CD4+ T cells from blood. These receptors came from a man between 25 and 39 years old with type 1 diabetes.

This clone was seen only a few times. V gene TRBV6-1 combines with J gene TRBJ1-1; 9 bases are shared with TRBD1. The trim removed 1 base at V and 0 bases at J, leaving 3 bases unmatched. From germline, CDR1 is MNHNS and CDR2 SASEGT. CDR3 length equals 16 residues. The CDR3: CASSEGTGVMNTEAFF. In DNA, the CDR3 is TGTGCCAGCAGTGAAGGGACAGGGGTTATGAACACTGAAGCTTTCTTT.

This chain connects TRBV5-1 to TRBJ1-1; 10 positions agree with TRBD1. The CDR3 covers 14 residues. CDR1 is SGHRS and CDR2 is YFSETQ in the germline V gene. The trim removed 3 bases at V and 4 bases at J, leaving 3 bases unmatched. The CDR3 nucleotides are TGCGCCAGCAGCTGGGGACAGGGGATCACTGAAGCTTTCTTT. Residues: CASSWGQGITEAFF.

The J gene is TRBJ2-1, the V gene TRBV7-6, with 9 bases identical to TRBD2. V dropped 7 bases and J dropped 3; count of bases not matched to a gene: 10. The CDR3 totals 16 residues. From germline, CDR1 is SGHVS and CDR2 FNYEAQ. This chain's CDR3 is CASTPGLAGNYNEQFF. DNA of the CDR3: TGTGCCAGCACCCCAGGGCTAGCGGGGAACTACAATGAGCAGTTCTTC.

This clone was counted only a few times. This sequence joins TRBV4-2 and TRBJ2-5; TRBD2 aligns across 8 bases. Germline trimming cut 0 bases from V and 4 bases from J; bases unmatched to any gene: 7. The CDR3 has 16 amino acids. Germline CDR1 is LGHNA and CDR2 is YNFKEQ. The CDR3 DNA reads TGTGCCAGCAGCCAAGAGGGAAGCGGGAGAGGAGAGACCCAGTACTTC. Its protein product is CASSQEGSGRGETQYF.